The present entry profiles one TCR beta chain with its context. Its specificity is not known. With 6 bases removed from V and 4 bases from J, the gap between germline ends came to 14 bases. Germline V CDR1 and CDR2: SNHLY, FYNNEI. This CDR3 region has 14 residues. The data derive from a study of T cell responses to AZD1222 COVID-19 vaccine. The data were produced by immunoSEQ multiplex PCR, yet TCRdb's version contains in-frame clones alone and is incomplete. Here the sample spans fewer than 250,000 clones, 85% to 95% being singletons. Study-level findings and limits: Clonal diversity was possibly underestimated, and the donors were mostly white British, with more females. Mapped onto spike, vaccine-associated CD4 TCRs spanned it and were dominant at 160-218 and 743-854.

The clonotype was recovered from an adult in good health. The sequences come from peripheral blood, collected on day 0 of MenACWY control vaccination. The V gene is TRBV2, the J gene TRBJ2-3; D is perhaps TRBD2 (6 bases). The CDR3 region has the DNA TGTGCCAGCAGGGAGGGTCTGGGGCCAGATACGCAGTATTTT. Translation: CASREGLGPDTQYF.